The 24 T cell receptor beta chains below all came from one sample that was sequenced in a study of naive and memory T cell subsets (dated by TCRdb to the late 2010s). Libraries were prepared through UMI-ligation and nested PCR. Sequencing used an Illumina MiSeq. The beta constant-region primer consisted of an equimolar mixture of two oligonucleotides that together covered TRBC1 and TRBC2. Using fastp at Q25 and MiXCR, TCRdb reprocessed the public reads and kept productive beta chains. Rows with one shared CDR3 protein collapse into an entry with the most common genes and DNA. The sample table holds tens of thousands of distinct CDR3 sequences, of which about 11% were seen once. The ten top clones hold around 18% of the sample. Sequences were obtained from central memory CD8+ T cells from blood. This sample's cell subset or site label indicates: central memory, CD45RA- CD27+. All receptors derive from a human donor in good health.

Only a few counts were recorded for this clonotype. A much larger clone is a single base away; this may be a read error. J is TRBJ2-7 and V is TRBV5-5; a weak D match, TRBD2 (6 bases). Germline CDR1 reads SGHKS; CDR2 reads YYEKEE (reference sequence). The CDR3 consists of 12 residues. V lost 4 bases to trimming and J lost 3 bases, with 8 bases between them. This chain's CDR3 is CASSVGGYEQYF. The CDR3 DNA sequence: TGTGCCAGCAGCGTCGGGGGCTACGAGCAGTACTTC.

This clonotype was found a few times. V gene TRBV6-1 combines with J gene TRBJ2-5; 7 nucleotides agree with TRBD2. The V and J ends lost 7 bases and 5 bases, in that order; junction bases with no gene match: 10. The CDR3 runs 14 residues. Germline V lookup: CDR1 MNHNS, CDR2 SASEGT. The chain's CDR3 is CASTEGNGGETQYF. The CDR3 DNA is TGTGCCAGCACCGAGGGGAACGGGGGGGAGACCCAGTACTTC.

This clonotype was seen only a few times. The CDR3 DNA follows: TGTGCCAGCAGCCAAGGAGGTCAAGAGACCCAGTACTTC. Protein: CASSQGGQETQYF. The chain recombines TRBV4-2 with TRBJ2-5; no definite D call. Germline V gene data show CDR1 as LGHNA and CDR2 as YNFKEQ. The germline V and J ends were trimmed by 1 base and 2 bases, with 5 bases remaining between them. The CDR3 is 13 residues long.

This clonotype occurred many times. Written as DNA, the CDR3 is TGTGCCAGCAGCGGACGGACAGGGTTGGCAGATACGCAGTATTTT. Residues: CASSGRTGLADTQYF. The gene calls are TRBV11-2 and TRBJ2-3; 8 bases are shared with TRBD1. V trimming: 5 bases; J trimming: 4 bases; junction bases outside the gene matches: 8. Germline V lookup: CDR1 SGHAT, CDR2 FQNNGV. CDR3 length: 15 amino acids. The whole variable domain, remainder taken from reference TRBV11-2 and TRBJ2-3, is EAGVAQSPRYKIIEKRQSVAFWCNPISGHATLYWYQQILGQGPKLLIQFQNNGVVDDSQLPKDRFSAERLKGVDSTLKIQPAKLEDSAVYLCASSGRTGLADTQYFGPGTRLTVL.

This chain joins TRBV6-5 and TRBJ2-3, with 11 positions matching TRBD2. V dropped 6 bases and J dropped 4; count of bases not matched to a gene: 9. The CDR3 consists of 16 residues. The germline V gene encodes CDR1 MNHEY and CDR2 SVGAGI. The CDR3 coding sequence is TGTGCCAGCAGACTAGCGGGAGCGTCGGTGGCAGATACGCAGTATTTT. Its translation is CASRLAGASVADTQYF.

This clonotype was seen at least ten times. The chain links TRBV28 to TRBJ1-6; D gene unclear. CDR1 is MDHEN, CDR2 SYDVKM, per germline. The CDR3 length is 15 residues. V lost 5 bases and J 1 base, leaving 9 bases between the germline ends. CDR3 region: CASSHGLSYNSPLHF. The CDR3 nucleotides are TGTGCCAGCAGTCACGGGTTGTCCTATAATTCACCCCTCCACTTT.

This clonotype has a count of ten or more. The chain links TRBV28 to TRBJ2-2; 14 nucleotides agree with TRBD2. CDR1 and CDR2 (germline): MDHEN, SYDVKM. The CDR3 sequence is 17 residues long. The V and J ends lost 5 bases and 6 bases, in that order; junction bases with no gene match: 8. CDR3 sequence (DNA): TGTGCCAGCAGTGAAACCGGACTAGCGGGAGGACCCGGGGAGCTGTTTTTT. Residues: CASSETGLAGGPGELFF. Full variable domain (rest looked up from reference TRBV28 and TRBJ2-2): DVKVTQSSRYLVKRTGEKVFLECVQDMDHENMFWYRQDPGLGLRLIYFSYDVKMKEKGDIPEGYSVSREKKERFSLILESASTNQTSMYLCASSETGLAGGPGELFFGEGSRLTVL.

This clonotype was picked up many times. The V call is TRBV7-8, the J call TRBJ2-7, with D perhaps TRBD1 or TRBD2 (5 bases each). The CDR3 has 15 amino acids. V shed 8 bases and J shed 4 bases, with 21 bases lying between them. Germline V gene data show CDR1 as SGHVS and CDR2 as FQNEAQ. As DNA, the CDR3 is TGTGCCAGCGCGCCATATCAGGGACCGACTTACGAGCAGTACTTC. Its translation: CASAPYQGPTYEQYF.

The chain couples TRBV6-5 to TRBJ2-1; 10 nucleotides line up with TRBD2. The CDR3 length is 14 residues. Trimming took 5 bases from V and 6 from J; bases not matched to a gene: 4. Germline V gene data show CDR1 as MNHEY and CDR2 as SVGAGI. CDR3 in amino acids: CASSIAGGLNEQFF. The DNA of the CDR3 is TGTGCCAGCAGTATAGCGGGAGGCCTCAATGAGCAGTTCTTC.

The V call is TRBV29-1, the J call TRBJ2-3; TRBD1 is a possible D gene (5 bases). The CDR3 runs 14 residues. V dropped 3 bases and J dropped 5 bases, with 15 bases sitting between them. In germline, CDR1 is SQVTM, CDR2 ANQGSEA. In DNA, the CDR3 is TGCAGCGTTGATTGGGGCAGCCCGGGAGATACGCAGTATTTT. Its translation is CSVDWGSPGDTQYF.

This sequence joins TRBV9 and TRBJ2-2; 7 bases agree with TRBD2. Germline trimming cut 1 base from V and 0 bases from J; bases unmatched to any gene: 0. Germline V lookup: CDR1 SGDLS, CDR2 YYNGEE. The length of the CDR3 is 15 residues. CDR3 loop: CASSVTSANTGELFF. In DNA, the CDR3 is TGTGCCAGCAGCGTAACTAGCGCGAACACCGGGGAGCTGTTTTTT.

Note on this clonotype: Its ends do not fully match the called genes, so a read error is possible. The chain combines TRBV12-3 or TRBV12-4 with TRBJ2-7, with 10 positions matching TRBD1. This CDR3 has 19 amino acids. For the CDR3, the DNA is TGTGCCAGTAGTTTTTACGAGGGGACAGGGGCACGCTCGGGGTACGAGCAGTACTTC. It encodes CASSFYEGTGARSGYEQYF.

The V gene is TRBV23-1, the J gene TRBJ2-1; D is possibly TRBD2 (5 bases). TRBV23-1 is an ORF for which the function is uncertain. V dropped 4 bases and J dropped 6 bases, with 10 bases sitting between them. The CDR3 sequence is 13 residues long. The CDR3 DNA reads TGCGCCAGCAGTCCGGGAAGAAGCAATGAGCAGTTCTTC. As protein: CASSPGRSNEQFF.

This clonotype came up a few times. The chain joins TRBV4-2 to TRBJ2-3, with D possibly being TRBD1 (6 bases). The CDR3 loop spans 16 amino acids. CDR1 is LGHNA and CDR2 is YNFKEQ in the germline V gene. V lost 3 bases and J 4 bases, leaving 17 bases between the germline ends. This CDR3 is CASSQGDLPGADTQYF. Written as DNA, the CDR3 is TGTGCCAGCAGCCAGGGGGACCTCCCAGGGGCAGATACGCAGTATTTT.

The CDR3 DNA reads TGTGCCAGCAGCTACCTAGCGGGCGCCGCGGGCACAGATACGCAGTATTTT. Its translation: CASSYLAGAAGTDTQYF. The chain is built from TRBV7-9 and TRBJ2-3; 8 bases are a match to TRBD2. Germline assignment: CDR1 SEHNR and CDR2 FQNEAQ (reference sequence). The CDR3 length is 17 residues. V lost 4 bases to trimming and J lost 1 base; unmatched junction nucleotides: 10. Together with reference TRBV7-9 and TRBJ2-3, the CDR3 gives the full variable domain: DTGVSQNPRHKITKRGQNVTFRCDPISEHNRLYWYRQTLGQGPEFLTYFQNEAQLEKSRLLSDRFSAERPKGSFSTLEIQRTEQGDSAMYLCASSYLAGAAGTDTQYFGPGTRLTVL.

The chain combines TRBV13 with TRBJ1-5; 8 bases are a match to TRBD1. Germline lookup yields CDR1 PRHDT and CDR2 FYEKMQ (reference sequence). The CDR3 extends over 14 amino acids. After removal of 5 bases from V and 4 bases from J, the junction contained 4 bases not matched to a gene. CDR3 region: CASSPGTGNQPQHF. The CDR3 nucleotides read TGTGCCAGCAGCCCCGGGACAGGTAATCAGCCCCAGCATTTT.

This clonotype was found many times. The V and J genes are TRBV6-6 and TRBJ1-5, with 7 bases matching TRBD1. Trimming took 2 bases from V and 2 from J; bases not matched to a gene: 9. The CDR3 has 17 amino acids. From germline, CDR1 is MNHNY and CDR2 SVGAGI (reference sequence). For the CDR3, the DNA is TGTGCCAGCAGTTACACCCAAACAGGGGTAGGCAATCAGCCCCAGCATTTT. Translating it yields CASSYTQTGVGNQPQHF.

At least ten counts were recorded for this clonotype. CDR3 loop: CASSQDPGAWETQYF. In DNA, the CDR3 is TGCGCCAGCAGCCAAGATCCGGGGGCTTGGGAGACCCAGTACTTC. The chain uses TRBV4-1 and TRBJ2-5; D is tentatively TRBD1 or TRBD2 (6 bases each). Trimming left V 0 bases short and J 5 bases short, with 13 bases between. This CDR3 has 15 residues. CDR1 MGHRA and CDR2 YSYEKL come from the germline V gene.

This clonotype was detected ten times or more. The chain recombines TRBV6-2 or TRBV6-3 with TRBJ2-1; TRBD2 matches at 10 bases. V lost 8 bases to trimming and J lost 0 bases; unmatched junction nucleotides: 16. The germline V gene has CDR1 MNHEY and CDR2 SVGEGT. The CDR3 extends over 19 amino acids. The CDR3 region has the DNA TGTGCCAGCCGATACGGACCTAGCGGGAGCCTTAGCTCCTACAATGAGCAGTTCTTC. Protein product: CASRYGPSGSLSSYNEQFF.

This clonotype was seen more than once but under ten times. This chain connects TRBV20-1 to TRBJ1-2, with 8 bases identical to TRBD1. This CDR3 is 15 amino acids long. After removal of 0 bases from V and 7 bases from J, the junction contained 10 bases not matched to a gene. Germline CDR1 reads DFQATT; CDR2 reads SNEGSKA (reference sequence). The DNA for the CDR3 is TGCAGTGCTAGAGATCGAGGGCAGGGGGCGGTTGGCTACACCTTC. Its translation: CSARDRGQGAVGYTF.

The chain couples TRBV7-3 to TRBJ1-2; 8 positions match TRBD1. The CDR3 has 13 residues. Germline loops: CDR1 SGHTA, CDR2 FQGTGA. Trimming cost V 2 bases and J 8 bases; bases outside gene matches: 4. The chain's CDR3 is CASSLSTGVGYTF. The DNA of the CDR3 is TGTGCCAGCAGCTTATCGACAGGGGTCGGCTACACCTTC.

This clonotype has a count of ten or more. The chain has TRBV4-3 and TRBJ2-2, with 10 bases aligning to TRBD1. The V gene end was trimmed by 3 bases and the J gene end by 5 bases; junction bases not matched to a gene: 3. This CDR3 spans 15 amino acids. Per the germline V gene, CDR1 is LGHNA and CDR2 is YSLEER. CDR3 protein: CASSQGQGITGELFF. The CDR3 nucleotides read TGCGCCAGCAGCCAGGGACAGGGGATAACCGGGGAGCTGTTTTTT.

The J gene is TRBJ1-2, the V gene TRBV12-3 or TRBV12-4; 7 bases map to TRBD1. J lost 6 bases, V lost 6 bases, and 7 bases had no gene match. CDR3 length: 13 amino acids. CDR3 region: CASRGQLRHGYTF. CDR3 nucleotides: TGTGCCAGCAGGGGACAGCTAAGACATGGCTACACCTTC.

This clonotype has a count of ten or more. CDR3 sequence reads: CASSQDADVTQYF. CDR3 DNA sequence: TGCGCCAGCAGCCAAGATGCCGATGTGACCCAGTACTTC. The chain is built from TRBV4-1 and TRBJ2-5, with unresolved D. Germline values: CDR1 MGHRA, CDR2 YSYEKL. The CDR3 length is 13 residues. V lost 0 bases to trimming and J lost 7 bases, with 9 bases between them.